This entry features one T cell receptor beta chain sequence. The CDR3 spans 13 residues. CDR1 DFQATT and CDR2 SNEGSKA come from the germline V gene (reference sequence). Trimming pared 7 bases from V and 7 bases from J, leaving 19 bases between. TCRdb re-called the RT-PCR reads through MiXCR, storing one row per CDR3 protein. The sample includes about 680,000 distinct CDR3 sequences, approximately 15% of them seen just once. The TCR sequence derives from a female donor in good health, serving as a healthy control. Sequenced material: memory CD4+ T cells from blood. The chain links TRBV20-1 to TRBJ1-2; D remains ambiguous. Written as DNA, the CDR3 is TGCAGTGTAAAACTACCCTTAACGGGTGGCTACACCTTC. This translates into CSVKLPLTGGYTF.